The sequence of this T cell receptor (beta chain) was determined in a study of cytomegalovirus exposure and HLA in healthy donors. Overall study context: Of roughly 400 genotyped donors, roughly 80% grouped in the Caucasian-associated ancestry cluster.

A multiplex PCR was run with 60 Vbeta primers and 13 Jbeta primers. Clones were sequenced by immunoSEQ multiplex PCR, and TCRdb holds only the in-frame ones, with some missing. The data hold around 150,000 clones, with approximately 70% observed a single time. Findings of the study overall: For presence/absence analyses, sequencing depth was assumed to be roughly uniform across donors. Later analysis placed DRB1 highest and HLA-C lowest in TCR association rates, which differed by HLA locus. In the analysis, some V segments, TRBV6-2 and TRBV6-3 included, were excluded as indistinguishable.

In this sample, this clone turned up a few times. Its antigen is as yet unknown. There are 14 residues in the CDR3. CDR1 and CDR2 from the germline V gene are MNHEY and SMNVEV (reference sequence). Trimming cost V 5 bases and J 3 bases, with 10 bases left between them. J is TRBJ1-4 and V is TRBV27, with D tentatively TRBD1 (6 bases). The sequencing input was PBMCs. This receptor was taken from a man aged 35 to 55 in good health and CMV-seropositive. The CDR3 loop reads CASSGQGSNEKLFF. Written as DNA, the CDR3 is TGTGCCAGCAGTGGGCAGGGGTCTAATGAAAAACTGTTTTTT.